This TCR beta chain was sequenced during a study of Ad26.COV2.S vaccination and SARS-CoV-2 variants. At the level of the study: Within the COV1001 Ad26.COV2.S trial arm, the donor was enrolled.

Sample treatment: about 20 received Ad26.COV2.S at low or high dose, single or two shots; 5 received placebo; per-sample allocation not given. Following the first vaccine or placebo injection, samples were taken on day 63. A Boston adult aged 18-55 years was the donor. Using immunoSEQ multiplex PCR, the repertoire was profiled, and TCRdb retains in-frame clones only, with some absent. The table records approximately 360,000 clones, about 80% of them present only once. This TCR came from a person aged 18 to 65 who received the Ad26.COV2.S COVID-19 vaccine or a placebo. The sequencing here drew on peripheral blood, taken in a trial of Ad26.COV2.S vaccine versus placebo.

The CDR3 DNA follows: TGCGCCAGCAGCCAAGGTGCGGGACTAAGATTCCGTGAGCAGTTCTTC. Encoded protein: CASSQGAGLRFREQFF. This chain joins TRBV4-1 and TRBJ2-1; 7 positions agree with TRBD2. The CDR3 length is 16 residues. The junction had 12 bases not matched to a gene; V was cut back by 1 base and J by 9 bases. Germline V gene sequence: CDR1 MGHRA, CDR2 YSYEKL.